The 22 T cell receptor beta chains presented below share a single source sample, sequenced in a study of beta chain features in type 1 diabetes. The sequenced template was cDNA made from the entire isolated RNA. Assay used: immunoSEQ multiplex PCR; TCRdb lists only in-frame clones, some missing. The data show under 800,000 clones, roughly a sixth seen once. The sample taken for sequencing was naive CD4+ T cells from blood. All receptors derive from a man in his late teens or twenties in good health.

In the case of this clone: The junction departs from germline at one end; a sequencing error may be responsible. The V and J genes are TRBV6-5 and TRBJ2-2; TRBD2 might be the D (5 bases). Germline assignment: CDR1 MNHEY and CDR2 SVGAGI. This CDR3 has 16 residues. The CDR3: CASSYDKSIITGKLFF. CDR3 in DNA: TGTGCCAGCAGTTACGACAAGTCAATTATTACCGGGAAGCTGTTTTTT.

J is TRBJ2-3 and V is TRBV6-5, with D possibly TRBD1 on 6 matching bases. Trimming removed 7 bases at V and 4 bases at J, with 18 bases between. This CDR3 region has 15 residues. The germline CDR1 and CDR2 sequences are MNHEY and SVGAGI. CDR3: CASTDRTVRPDTQYF. The DNA of the CDR3 is TGTGCCAGCACCGATCGGACAGTCCGGCCAGATACGCAGTATTTT.

This clone was seen more than once but under ten times. The V and J genes are TRBV4-3 and TRBJ1-3; the D is unclear. This CDR3 has 17 residues. V was cut by 0 bases and J by 3 bases, with 15 bases left in between. Germline CDR1 reads LGHNA; CDR2 reads YSLEER. The CDR3 is CASSQDPFWNNGNTIYF. CDR3 nucleotides: TGCGCCAGCAGCCAAGATCCTTTTTGGAATAATGGAAACACCATATATTTT.

The chain recombines TRBV5-1 with TRBJ2-1; 11 bases line up with TRBD2. The germline gives CDR1 SGHRS, CDR2 YFSETQ. CDR3 length: 16 amino acids. With 4 bases clipped from V and 1 base from J, the junction kept 4 bases outside the gene matches. As DNA, the CDR3 is TGCGCCAGCAGCCCTCGACTAGCGGGATCCTACAATGAGCAGTTCTTC. Translation gives CASSPRLAGSYNEQFF.

This rearrangement joins TRBV5-4 to TRBJ2-7, with 7 positions matching TRBD1. The germline V gene encodes CDR1 SGHNT and CDR2 YYREEE (reference sequence). The CDR3 sequence is 14 residues long. J was trimmed by 2 bases and V by 1 base; bases with no gene match: 3. The CDR3 DNA follows: TGTGCCAGCAGCTTGACAGGGGTAGCCTACGAGCAGTACTTC. Translating it yields CASSLTGVAYEQYF. Using reference TRBV5-4 and TRBJ2-7 for the parts outside the CDR3, the full variable domain is ETGVTQSPTHLIKTRGQQVTLRCSSQSGHNTVSWYQQALGQGPQFIFQYYREEENGRGNFPPRFSGLQFPNYSSELNVNALELDDSALYLCASSLTGVAYEQYFGPGTRLTVT.

The V call is TRBV7-8, the J call TRBJ1-2, with D hard to call. CDR3 length equals 15 residues. Trimming removed 2 bases at V and 1 base at J, with 11 bases between. Germline V gene data show CDR1 as SGHVS and CDR2 as FQNEAQ. CDR3 region: CASSLRSEYNYGYTF. The CDR3 DNA sequence: TGTGCCAGCAGCTTACGTTCAGAATATAACTATGGCTACACCTTC.

This clone occurred a few times. The chain is built from TRBV7-3 and TRBJ2-3; the D is unclear. Per the germline V gene, CDR1 is SGHTA and CDR2 is FQGTGA. V dropped 4 bases and J dropped 1 base, with 12 bases sitting between them. CDR3 size: 15 residues. The CDR3 nucleotides are TGTGCCAGCAGCTCCTCTAGGTTGCGCACAGATACGCAGTATTTT. This sequence encodes CASSSSRLRTDTQYF.

This clone has just a few counts. The chain combines TRBV6-6 with TRBJ2-7; 10 bases are shared with TRBD2. The germline V gene encodes CDR1 MNHNY and CDR2 SVGAGI (reference sequence). J was trimmed by 6 bases and V by 7 bases; bases with no gene match: 12. The CDR3 is made up of 15 amino acids. CDR3 bases: TGTGCCAGCACCCAGAGGCAGCGGGAGGGCCTCGAGCAGTACTTC. This translates into CASTQRQREGLEQYF.

The sample holds a few counts of this clone. This chain connects TRBV5-1 to TRBJ2-1; 10 bases map to TRBD1. V trimming: 0 bases; J trimming: 3 bases; junction bases outside the gene matches: 12. CDR1 is SGHRS, CDR2 YFSETQ, per germline. The CDR3 extends over 19 amino acids. This CDR3 reads CASSLGDRGFKPYYNEQFF. CDR3 nucleotide sequence: TGCGCCAGCAGCTTGGGGGACAGGGGATTTAAGCCTTACTACAATGAGCAGTTCTTC.

The J gene is TRBJ2-1, the V gene TRBV7-2; D remains unclear. The germline V gene encodes CDR1 SGHTA and CDR2 FQGNSA. This CDR3 is 15 amino acids long. With 5 bases removed from V and 0 bases from J, the gap between germline ends came to 11 bases. The CDR3 spells CASSQKISSYNEQFF. In DNA, the CDR3 is TGTGCCAGCAGCCAGAAAATAAGCTCCTACAATGAGCAGTTCTTC.

The table lists this clone with a few counts. This sequence joins TRBV5-1 and TRBJ1-1; 9 nucleotides line up with TRBD1. Trimming at V came to 4 bases and at J to 5 bases, leaving 6 bases not matched to a gene. CDR3 size: 14 residues. Germline lookup yields CDR1 SGHRS and CDR2 YFSETQ. CDR3 coding DNA: TGCGCCAGCAGCACCGACAGGGGGAATACTGAAGCTTTCTTT. This sequence encodes CASSTDRGNTEAFF.

The chain carries TRBV18 and TRBJ1-1; 7 nucleotides align to TRBD1. The V segment lost 6 bases and the J segment 4 bases; nucleotides outside the gene matches: 5. The CDR3 totals 13 residues. Germline V CDR1 and CDR2: KGHSH, LQKENI. The chain's CDR3 is CASSRTGPTEAFF. DNA of the CDR3: TGTGCCAGCTCGCGGACAGGACCCACTGAAGCTTTCTTT.

This clone was detected only a few times. V gene TRBV6-1 combines with J gene TRBJ1-5, with D perhaps matching TRBD1 (5 bases). This CDR3 is 16 amino acids long. The V and J ends lost 4 bases and 7 bases respectively, with 20 bases between them. Germline V gene data show CDR1 as MNHNS and CDR2 as SASEGT. CDR3 nucleotides: TGTGCCAGCAGTGGACGGCAGGGTCTCGTTCGGCAGCCCCAGCATTTT. It yields the protein CASSGRQGLVRQPQHF.

This clone showed up just a few times. J is TRBJ1-2 and V is TRBV2, with TRBD1 matching 7 bases. V dropped 6 bases and J dropped 5; count of bases not matched to a gene: 9. Germline V gene sequence: CDR1 SNHLY, CDR2 FYNNEI. The length of the CDR3 is 14 residues. The CDR3 nucleotides are TGTGCCAGCAGGGTTGTCACAGGGGAGTATGGCTACACCTTC. This codes for CASRVVTGEYGYTF.

This clone came up a few times. The chain has TRBV19 and TRBJ1-3; D is undetermined. The CDR3 is made up of 16 amino acids. In germline, CDR1 is LNHDA, CDR2 SQIVND (reference sequence). V lost 2 bases to trimming and J lost 0 bases, with 11 bases between them. The CDR3 DNA is TGTGCCAGTAGTATATCGCCAGTCCGCTCTGGAAACACCATATATTTT. It codes for CASSISPVRSGNTIYF. Full variable domain (remainder filled in from reference TRBV19 and TRBJ1-3): DGGITQSPKYLFRKEGQNVTLSCEQNLNHDAMYWYRQDPGQGLRLIYYSQIVNDFQKGDIAEGYSVSREKKESFPLTVTSAQKNPTAFYLCASSISPVRSGNTIYFGEGSWLTVV.

The chain has TRBV11-1 and TRBJ1-6; no firm D call. From germline, CDR1 is SGHAT and CDR2 FQDESV (reference sequence). The CDR3 has 14 amino acids. Trimming pared 1 base from V and 5 bases from J, leaving 6 bases between. CDR3 amino acids: CASSLVQNNSPLHF. The CDR3 DNA follows: TGTGCCAGCAGCTTAGTACAGAATAATTCACCCCTCCACTTT.

This chain connects TRBV7-2 to TRBJ2-4; the D gene is possibly TRBD1 (6 bases). The germline gives CDR1 SGHTA, CDR2 FQGNSA. The CDR3 is made up of 14 amino acids. Trimming left V 7 bases short and J 0 bases short, with 10 bases between. The CDR3 DNA follows: TGTGCCAGCACCCTAGGGGGAGCCAAAAACATTCAGTACTTC. Its translation: CASTLGGAKNIQYF.

The chain links TRBV29-1 to TRBJ1-2, with 8 bases identical to TRBD1. Germline values: CDR1 SQVTM, CDR2 ANQGSEA. The CDR3 has 16 amino acids. Losses at the gene ends were 2 bases for V and 4 bases for J; bases not matched to a gene: 12. The CDR3 sequence: CSVEWGRGRSGYGYTF. The CDR3 DNA reads TGCAGCGTTGAATGGGGCAGGGGGCGATCGGGCTATGGCTACACCTTC.

In DNA, the CDR3 is TGTGCCACCAGCAGACTCGACAGCCCCTATGGCTACACCTTC. As protein: CATSRLDSPYGYTF. The V gene is TRBV15, the J gene TRBJ1-2, with a tentative D call TRBD1 (5 bases). The CDR3 is 14 amino acids. V dropped 2 bases and J dropped 4 bases, with 11 bases sitting between them. CDR1 LNHNV and CDR2 YYDKDF come from the germline V gene (reference sequence).

A few counts support this clone. The rearrangement uses TRBV7-6 and TRBJ2-3, with 11 positions matching TRBD2. Germline CDR1 SGHVS, CDR2 FNYEAQ. Trimming took 1 base from V and 2 from J; bases not matched to a gene: 11. The CDR3 is 19 residues long. The DNA of the CDR3 is TGTGCCAGCAGCTTAGTTCCTAGCGGGAGGAGATTGGCCACAGATACGCAGTATTTT. It is translated as CASSLVPSGRRLATDTQYF.

This clone was seen more than once but under ten times. The identical CDR3 is also encoded by other nucleotide sequences in the sample. V and J are TRBV5-1 and TRBJ2-5; D is possibly TRBD2 (6 bases). V was cut by 0 bases and J by 3 bases, with 6 bases left in between. The CDR3 consists of 13 residues. The germline V gene has CDR1 SGHRS and CDR2 YFSETQ. Here the CDR3 reads CASSLGGEETQYF. CDR3 nucleotides: TGCGCCAGCAGCTTGGGCGGGGAAGAGACCCAGTACTTC. Combining the CDR3 with reference TRBV5-1 and TRBJ2-5 gives the whole variable domain KAGVTQTPRYLIKTRGQQVTLSCSPISGHRSVSWYQQTPGQGLQFLFEYFSETQRNKGNFPGRFSGRQFSNSRSEMNVSTLELGDSALYLCASSLGGEETQYFGPGTRLLVL.

This clone was detected a few times. The J gene is TRBJ2-6, the V gene TRBV7-2, with TRBD1 as a possible D gene (6 bases). The CDR3 consists of 17 residues. The V and J ends lost 0 bases and 0 bases respectively, with 9 bases between them. Per germline, CDR1 SGHTA and CDR2 FQGNSA. CDR3 residues: CASSLAGRGSGANVLTF. The CDR3 DNA is TGTGCCAGCAGCTTAGCAGGCAGGGGCTCTGGGGCCAACGTCCTGACTTTC.